These 7 T cell receptor beta chains share one sample of origin, sequenced in a study of CD8 T cells in ankylosing spondylitis. Overall study findings and caveats: Within ankylosing spondylitis blood, a TCR beta motif made up of roughly eight highly homologous variants appeared to be characteristic.

TCRdb fed the 5' RACE reads into MiXCR, producing one record per CDR3 protein. The profile covers around 490,000 distinct CDR3 sequences, with 5.3% appearing a single time and roughly 3.2% taken by the ten largest. Their antigen targets remain unknown. Sequenced: blood, either unsorted or a sorted T cell fraction (not recorded which). Receptors were obtained from a male donor with ankylosing spondylitis.

In this sample, this clonotype turned up many times. The chain uses TRBV30 and TRBJ1-2; 8 positions agree with TRBD1. Unmatched junction bases numbered 17, after V lost 3 bases and J lost 2 bases. CDR1 and CDR2 from the germline V gene are GTSNPN and SVGIG (reference sequence). The CDR3 runs 18 residues. CDR3 DNA sequence: TGTGCCTGGAGCCGACCCCTTTTGTGGGACAGGCGAAACTATGGCTACACCTTC. Translated, it gives CAWSRPLLWDRRNYGYTF.

There are many counts of this clonotype. V usage is TRBV20-1 and J usage is TRBJ2-1, with 12 bases that match TRBD2. V lost 0 bases, J lost 5 bases, and 2 bases stayed unmatched. Germline V gene sequence: CDR1 DFQATT, CDR2 SNEGSKA (reference sequence). The CDR3 length is 15 residues. The CDR3 is CSARDRLAGDNEQFF. CDR3 bases: TGCAGTGCTAGAGATCGACTAGCGGGAGACAATGAGCAGTTCTTC.

This clonotype was found many times. This chain connects TRBV7-2 to TRBJ2-3; no firm D call. This CDR3 region has 15 residues. Germline CDR1 reads SGHTA; CDR2 reads FQGNSA. The V end lost 6 bases, the J end lost 2 bases, and 15 bases lay between the germline ends. CDR3 sequence reads: CASSLDRGSTDTQYF. The CDR3 bases are TGTGCCAGCAGTTTGGATCGAGGATCCACAGATACGCAGTATTTT.

This clonotype was counted at least ten times. This rearrangement joins TRBV29-1 to TRBJ2-3; D unclear. The CDR3 is 11 amino acids. Germline lookup yields CDR1 SQVTM and CDR2 ANQGSEA. Trimming took off 2 bases at V and 2 bases at J, with 2 bases between the two ends. CDR3 DNA: TGCAGCGTTGAACCCACAGATACGCAGTATTTT. This codes for CSVEPTDTQYF.

This clonotype has a handful of counts. The J gene is TRBJ2-3, the V gene TRBV9; 8 bases line up with TRBD1. CDR1 and CDR2 from the germline V gene are SGDLS and YYNGEE. The V segment lost 3 bases and the J segment 5 bases; nucleotides outside the gene matches: 5. The CDR3 has 14 amino acids. CDR3 sequence reads: CASSEDRVEDTQYF. CDR3 DNA sequence: TGTGCCAGCAGCGAGGACAGGGTTGAAGATACGCAGTATTTT.

This clonotype showed up many times. The chain uses TRBV7-2 and TRBJ2-1; D remains unclear. The CDR3 length is 15 residues. Germline-derived CDR1 and CDR2 are SGHTA and FQGNSA. Trimming pared 5 bases from V and 0 bases from J, leaving 11 bases between. The CDR3 nucleotides read TGTGCCAGCAGCCTAGACATGTCCTCCTACAATGAGCAGTTCTTC. This sequence encodes CASSLDMSSYNEQFF.

This clonotype was observed many times. This chain connects TRBV12-3 or TRBV12-4 to TRBJ1-5, with D possibly TRBD1 on 6 matching bases. The CDR3 is made up of 14 amino acids. V lost 6 bases to trimming and J lost 11 bases, with 20 bases between them. CDR3 loop: CASSRTAGSGAQHF. CDR3 coding DNA: TGTGCCAGCAGCCGAACGGCGGGGTCAGGGGCCCAGCATTTT.